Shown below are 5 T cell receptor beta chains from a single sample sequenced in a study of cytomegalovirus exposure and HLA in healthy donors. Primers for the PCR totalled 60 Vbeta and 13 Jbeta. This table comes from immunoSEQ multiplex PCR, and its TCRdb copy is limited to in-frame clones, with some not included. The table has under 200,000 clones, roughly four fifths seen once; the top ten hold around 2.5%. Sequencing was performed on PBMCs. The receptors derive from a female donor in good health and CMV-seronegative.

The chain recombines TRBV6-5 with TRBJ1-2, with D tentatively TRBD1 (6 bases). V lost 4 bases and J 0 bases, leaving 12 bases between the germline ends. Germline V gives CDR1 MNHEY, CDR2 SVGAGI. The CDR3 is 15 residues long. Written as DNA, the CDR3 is TGTGCCAGCAGTTCAACAGGGCGATCTAACTATGGCTACACCTTC. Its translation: CASSSTGRSNYGYTF.

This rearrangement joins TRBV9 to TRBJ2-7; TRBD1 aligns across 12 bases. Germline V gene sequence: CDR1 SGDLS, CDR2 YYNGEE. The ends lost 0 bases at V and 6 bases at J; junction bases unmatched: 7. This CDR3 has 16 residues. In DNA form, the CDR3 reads TGTGCCAGCAGCGTAGATGGGACAGGGGGCTCCGCCGAGCAGTACTTC. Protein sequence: CASSVDGTGGSAEQYF.

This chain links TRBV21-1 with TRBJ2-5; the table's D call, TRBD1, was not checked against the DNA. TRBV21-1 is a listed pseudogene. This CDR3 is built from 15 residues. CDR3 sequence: CASHPDRQIEETQYF. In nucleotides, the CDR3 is TGTGCCAGCCACCCCGACAGACAAATAGAAGAGACCCAGTACTTC.

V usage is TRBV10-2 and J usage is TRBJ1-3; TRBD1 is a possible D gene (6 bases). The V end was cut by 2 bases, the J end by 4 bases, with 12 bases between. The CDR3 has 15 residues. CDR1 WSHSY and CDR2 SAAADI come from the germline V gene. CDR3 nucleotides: TGCGCCAGCAGTGAGCGGGGGGCGCCAGGAAACACCATATATTTT. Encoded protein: CASSERGAPGNTIYF.

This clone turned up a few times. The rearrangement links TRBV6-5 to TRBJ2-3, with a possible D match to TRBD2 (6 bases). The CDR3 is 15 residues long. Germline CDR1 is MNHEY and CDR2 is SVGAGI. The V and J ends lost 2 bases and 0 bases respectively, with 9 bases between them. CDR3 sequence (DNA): TGTGCCAGCAGTTACCGACGGGAGAGCACAGATACGCAGTATTTT. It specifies CASSYRRESTDTQYF.